Following are 20 T cell receptor beta chains from one sample sequenced in a study of human T cells and chemical hapten exposure. TCRdb redid the calling of the RACE reads with MiXCR, one entry per CDR3 protein. The sample includes 96,000 or so distinct CDR3 sequences, 9.3% seen only once; the top ten take about 2%. Noted time point: patch test 2, 6 weeks after DPC sensitization. The treatment here: therapeutic diphenylcyclopropenone sensitization with weekly scalp DPC. The sample here was whole blood, taken in connection with sensitization to the hapten diphenylcyclopropenone (DPC). The receptors shown here come from a woman aged 40 to 49 with alopecia areata. Some clones in this sample may be carry-over from other donors' samples.

At least ten counts were recorded for this clonotype. This rearrangement joins TRBV5-6 to TRBJ2-4, with D possibly being TRBD1 or TRBD2 (5 bases each). The CDR3 covers 14 residues. Germline assignment: CDR1 SGHDT and CDR2 YYEEEE. The V end lost 5 bases, the J end lost 4 bases, and 13 bases lay between the germline ends. CDR3 nucleotides: TGTGCCAGCAGTTCCGGGACCCGAAAAAACATTCAGTACTTC. Protein sequence: CASSSGTRKNIQYF. Full variable domain (outside the CDR3, taken from reference TRBV5-6 and TRBJ2-4): DAGVTQSPTHLIKTRGQQVTLRCSPKSGHDTVSWYQQALGQGPQFIFQYYEEEERQRGNFPDRFSGHQFPNYSSELNVNALLLGDSALYLCASSSGTRKNIQYFGAGTRLSVL.

This chain connects TRBV23-1 to TRBJ1-1; D unresolved. TRBV23-1 belongs to the ORF category, with a function that is uncertain. Deletions cut 4 bases from V and 1 base from J, with 7 bases between. The CDR3 covers 13 residues. The CDR3 sequence: CASSPVPNTEAFF. The CDR3 bases are TGCGCCAGCAGTCCGGTACCGAACACTGAAGCTTTCTTT.

Details on this clonotype: Given a much more abundant clone one base away, this may be a read error. The gene calls are TRBV6-2 or TRBV6-3 and TRBJ2-7, with TRBD1 identical over 8 bases. The CDR3 length is 13 residues. CDR1 and CDR2 from the germline V gene are MNHEY and SVGEGT. CDR3: CDSARTGTYEQYF. CDR3 nucleotides: TGTGACTCAGCGCGGACAGGGACCTACGAGCAGTACTTC.

This clonotype was recorded at least ten times. V gene TRBV28 combines with J gene TRBJ1-3; D is perhaps TRBD1 (5 bases). Trimming took 5 bases from V and 4 from J, leaving 15 bases between them. Germline CDR1 MDHEN, CDR2 SYDVKM. CDR3 length equals 15 residues. CDR3 coding DNA: TGTGCCAGCAGTCCCCCACAGGTTCCCGGAAACACCATATATTTT. It is translated as CASSPPQVPGNTIYF.

The chain has TRBV4-3 and TRBJ2-5; D is perhaps TRBD2 (6 bases). The V gene lost 1 base and the J gene lost 7 bases, with 10 bases spanning the gap. Germline CDR1 and CDR2: LGHNA and YSLEER. CDR3 size: 13 residues. CDR3 coding DNA: TGCGCCAGCAGCCAAGTCTCCGGGGGGACCCAGTACTTC. Translating it yields CASSQVSGGTQYF.

This clonotype has just a few counts. The gene calls are TRBV30 and TRBJ2-5, with a possible D match to TRBD1 (5 bases). Per the germline V gene, CDR1 is GTSNPN and CDR2 is SVGIG (reference sequence). The V gene lost 3 bases and the J gene lost 6 bases, with 11 bases spanning the gap. The CDR3 is 12 amino acids. DNA of the CDR3: TGTGCCTGGAGCCAGGGTGGGCAGACCCAGTACTTC. This sequence encodes CAWSQGGQTQYF.

This clonotype appeared many times. This chain links TRBV7-3 with TRBJ2-2; 8 nucleotides align to TRBD2. After removal of 5 bases from V and 1 base from J, the junction contained 3 bases not matched to a gene. This CDR3 region has 15 residues. CDR1 is SGHTA, CDR2 FQGTGA, per germline. The CDR3 sequence is CASSPSGRNTGELFF. Here the CDR3 DNA reads TGTGCCAGCAGCCCCAGCGGGAGGAACACCGGGGAGCTGTTTTTT.

The chain joins TRBV20-1 to TRBJ2-7; D may be TRBD2 (6 bases). This CDR3 region has 15 residues. CDR1 is DFQATT, CDR2 SNEGSKA, per germline (reference sequence). The V end was cut by 1 base, the J end by 2 bases, with 15 bases between. The CDR3 DNA reads as TGCAGTGCTAGAGCCGGGGGAGTACCCCCCTACGAGCAGTACTTC. Amino acids: CSARAGGVPPYEQYF.

This clonotype was picked up a small number of times. The rearrangement links TRBV7-8 to TRBJ1-4, with 8 positions matching TRBD1. CDR1 and CDR2 (germline): SGHVS, FQNEAQ. The CDR3 extends over 17 amino acids. Trimming at V came to 0 bases and at J to 8 bases, leaving 11 bases not matched to a gene. CDR3: CASSLASLTGVGEKLFF. The CDR3 nucleotides read TGTGCCAGCAGCTTAGCCTCCCTGACAGGGGTCGGGGAAAAACTGTTTTTT.

This clonotype was observed many times. V gene TRBV29-1 combines with J gene TRBJ2-7; 9 bases match TRBD1. Germline CDR1 SQVTM, CDR2 ANQGSEA. The CDR3 runs 13 residues. Germline trimming cut 7 bases from V and 6 bases from J; bases unmatched to any gene: 10. Here the CDR3 reads CSGAGTGTGEQYF. In nucleotides, the CDR3 is TGCAGCGGCGCCGGGACAGGGACTGGCGAGCAGTACTTC.

The chain uses TRBV15 and TRBJ1-2, with D possibly being TRBD1 (6 bases). CDR1 and CDR2 from the germline V gene are LNHNV and YYDKDF (reference sequence). With 6 bases removed from V and 0 bases from J, the gap between germline ends came to 11 bases. This CDR3 is built from 14 residues. CDR3 sequence reads: CATRRGKANYGYTF. CDR3 nucleotides: TGTGCCACCAGAAGGGGGAAGGCTAACTATGGCTACACCTTC.

In this sample, this clonotype turned up a few times. The J gene is TRBJ2-3, the V gene TRBV7-3, with 8 bases aligning to TRBD2. Trimming cost V 6 bases and J 6 bases; bases outside gene matches: 5. Germline V gives CDR1 SGHTA, CDR2 FQGTGA. The CDR3 is made up of 13 amino acids. The DNA of the CDR3 is TGTGCCAGCAGTCCAGCGGGAGCGGATACGCAGTATTTT. As protein: CASSPAGADTQYF.

The chain joins TRBV28 to TRBJ2-7; TRBD1 matches 9 bases. From germline, CDR1 is MDHEN and CDR2 SYDVKM. CDR3 length: 15 residues. The trim removed 8 bases at V and 4 bases at J, leaving 12 bases unmatched. As DNA, the CDR3 is TGTGCCAGCCTAACAGGGGGCGCGAACGTTTACGAGCAGTACTTC. Its translation: CASLTGGANVYEQYF.

V usage is TRBV19 and J usage is TRBJ2-7, with D maybe TRBD1 (6 bases). The CDR3 runs 13 residues. CDR1 and CDR2 from the germline V gene are LNHDA and SQIVND (reference sequence). The V and J ends lost 3 bases and 1 base respectively, with 7 bases between them. CDR3 sequence (DNA): TGTGCCAGTAGTATCACAGGGTCCTACGAGCAGTACTTC. It is translated as CASSITGSYEQYF. Drawing the rest from reference TRBV19 and TRBJ2-7, the complete variable domain is DGGITQSPKYLFRKEGQNVTLSCEQNLNHDAMYWYRQDPGQGLRLIYYSQIVNDFQKGDIAEGYSVSREKKESFPLTVTSAQKNPTAFYLCASSITGSYEQYFGPGTRLTVT.

This clonotype was recorded at least ten times. The chain is built from TRBV28 and TRBJ1-5, with a possible D match to TRBD1 (6 bases). In germline, CDR1 is MDHEN, CDR2 SYDVKM. This CDR3 comprises 15 residues. Between the trimmed V and J ends, which lost 3 bases and 0 bases, there was a span of 9 bases. CDR3 DNA: TGTGCCAGCAGTTTTATAGGGGGTAGCAATCAGCCCCAGCATTTT. Residues: CASSFIGGSNQPQHF.

The sample holds a few counts of this clonotype. The CDR3, as DNA: TGCGCCAGCAGCTCGCGCGATGCTTATGGCTACACCTTC. Protein product: CASSSRDAYGYTF. J is TRBJ1-2 and V is TRBV5-1; D is ambiguous. Germline lookup yields CDR1 SGHRS and CDR2 YFSETQ. CDR3 length equals 13 residues. Trimming removed 3 bases at V and 5 bases at J, with 11 bases between.

This clonotype was recorded many times. The chain has TRBV7-3 and TRBJ2-3, with 9 bases lining up with TRBD2. CDR1 is SGHTA and CDR2 is FQGTGA in the germline V gene. This CDR3 comprises 15 residues. V trimming: 5 bases; J trimming: 3 bases; junction bases outside the gene matches: 6. The CDR3 coding sequence is TGTGCCAGCAGCCGCGGGGGGGAGAGGACAGATACGCAGTATTTT. Its protein product is CASSRGGERTDTQYF.

The rearrangement links TRBV12-3 or TRBV12-4 to TRBJ2-3; D ambiguous. The CDR3 consists of 13 residues. V lost 5 bases, J lost 1 base, and 7 bases lay in between. The CDR3 DNA reads TGTGCCAGCAGTCGACACCGCACAGATACGCAGTATTTT. This codes for CASSRHRTDTQYF.

This clonotype was seen repeatedly, ten times or more. V is TRBV28 and J is TRBJ2-1; TRBD2 matches 12 bases. V shed 4 bases and J 3 bases; nucleotides not matched to a gene: 22. This CDR3 is built from 22 residues. CDR1 and CDR2 from the germline V gene are MDHEN and SYDVKM. The chain's CDR3 is CASSSGEIFGTSGREVYNEQFF. The CDR3 nucleotides read TGTGCCAGCAGTTCGGGAGAAATATTCGGGACTAGCGGGCGTGAAGTCTACAATGAGCAGTTCTTC.

This clonotype has just a few counts. J is TRBJ2-5 and V is TRBV10-3; perhaps TRBD1 as D (6 bases). The CDR3 has 13 amino acids. The germline CDR1 and CDR2 sequences are ENHRY and SYGVKD. Deletions cut 8 bases from V and 0 bases from J, with 10 bases between. This CDR3 reads CAIGGEDQETQYF. The CDR3 DNA follows: TGTGCCATCGGGGGCGAGGACCAAGAGACCCAGTACTTC.